A single sample gave rise to the 20 T cell receptor beta chains below, sequenced in a study of cytotoxic CD8 clonotypes in ibrutinib-treated CLL. Data came from immunoSEQ multiplex PCR; TCRdb stores just in-frame clones and leaves some out. The table lists roughly 100,000 clones, 78% of them singletons, with about 32% in the top ten. Sequenced here: PBMCs, sampled after 12 months of ibrutinib treatment. The receptors derive from a human donor with chronic lymphocytic leukemia.

This chain joins TRBV30 and TRBJ2-2; possible D gene TRBD1, 5 bases. The CDR3 loop spans 13 amino acids. Deletions cut 2 bases from V and 8 bases from J, with 12 bases between. Germline assignment: CDR1 GTSNPN and CDR2 SVGIG (reference sequence). CDR3 in amino acids: CAWSSRVGGELFF. DNA for the CDR3: TGTGCCTGGAGTTCCAGGGTTGGAGGGGAGCTGTTTTTT.

This chain connects TRBV25-1 to TRBJ2-1, with D possibly being TRBD1 or TRBD2 (6 bases each). Trimming took 7 bases from V and 2 from J, leaving 12 bases between them. The germline V gene has CDR1 MGHDK and CDR2 SYGVNS. The CDR3 loop spans 14 amino acids. The CDR3 protein is CASTQGGPYNEQFF. As DNA, the CDR3 is TGTGCCAGCACCCAAGGGGGGCCCTACAATGAGCAGTTCTTC.

The chain is built from TRBV6-5 and TRBJ2-7; D not certain. Germline V CDR1 and CDR2: MNHEY, SVGAGI. The CDR3 covers 13 residues. V dropped 6 bases and J dropped 3 bases, with 12 bases sitting between them. The CDR3 nucleotides are TGTGCCAGCAGCGGACCAGCTGGCTACGAGCAGTACTTC. It translates to CASSGPAGYEQYF.

The rearrangement uses TRBV30 and TRBJ1-2; D gene uncertain. V lost 3 bases and J 1 base, leaving 3 bases between the germline ends. The germline V gene encodes CDR1 GTSNPN and CDR2 SVGIG (reference sequence). The CDR3 contains 11 residues. This CDR3 is CAWRDNYGYTF. As DNA, the CDR3 is TGTGCCTGGAGGGATAACTATGGCTACACCTTC.

The chain combines TRBV2 with TRBJ2-5; 9 bases map to TRBD1. The CDR3 consists of 15 residues. V was clipped by 2 bases and J by 6 bases; unmatched bases: 7. Germline-derived CDR1 and CDR2 are SNHLY and FYNNEI. DNA for the CDR3: TGTGCCAGCAGTGAATGGCGGGACAGGGCCCAGACCCAGTACTTC. Its protein product is CASSEWRDRAQTQYF.

CDR3 sequence (DNA): TGTGCCAGCAGCACCCTTGACAGGGGGCCTTTGTTTAGCAATCAGCCCCAGCATTTT. Encoded protein: CASSTLDRGPLFSNQPQHF. The chain has TRBV7-2 and TRBJ1-5, with TRBD1 matching over 10 bases. This CDR3 has 19 amino acids. Germline V gives CDR1 SGHTA, CDR2 FQGNSA. Trimming cost V 5 bases and J 0 bases; bases outside gene matches: 13.

The genes are TRBV12-5 and TRBJ1-5; D is unresolved. The CDR3 sequence is 15 residues long. V lost 6 bases to trimming and J lost 6 bases, with 18 bases between them. CDR1 and CDR2 (germline): LGHNT, FRNRAP. The chain's CDR3 is CASGTGSYPSQPQHF. The DNA of the CDR3 is TGTGCTAGTGGCACGGGATCCTACCCAAGTCAGCCCCAGCATTTT.

J is TRBJ1-2 and V is TRBV6-5, with 11 bases fitting TRBD1. The CDR3 is made up of 15 amino acids. Germline assignment: CDR1 MNHEY and CDR2 SVGAGI. Trimming cost V 5 bases and J 8 bases; bases outside gene matches: 10. The CDR3 reads CASSKGTGGGGGYTF. CDR3 bases: TGTGCCAGCAGTAAAGGGACAGGGGGAGGTGGAGGCTACACCTTC.

The CDR3 is CASRKTGNVNQPQHF. The CDR3 nucleotides read TGTGCCAGCAGGAAGACAGGGAATGTCAATCAGCCCCAGCATTTT. The chain joins TRBV6-5 to TRBJ1-5; 7 bases match TRBD1. The germline CDR1 and CDR2 sequences are MNHEY and SVGAGI. Germline trimming cut 6 bases from V and 3 bases from J; bases unmatched to any gene: 8. The CDR3 sequence is 15 residues long.

CDR3: CASSRDSNTEAFF. The CDR3, as DNA: TGTGCCAGCAGCAGGGACAGTAACACTGAAGCTTTCTTT. The gene calls are TRBV14 and TRBJ1-1; 7 bases map to TRBD1. The germline gives CDR1 SGHDN, CDR2 FVKESK. V lost 5 bases to trimming and J lost 2 bases; unmatched junction nucleotides: 2. The CDR3 spans 13 residues.

The V gene is TRBV7-2, the J gene TRBJ2-2; no reliable D call. Trimming pared 2 bases from V and 2 bases from J, leaving 12 bases between. The germline gives CDR1 SGHTA, CDR2 FQGNSA. This CDR3 is built from 16 residues. The CDR3 here is CASSLNAGGNTGELFF. CDR3 DNA: TGTGCCAGCAGCTTAAACGCCGGCGGAAACACCGGGGAGCTGTTTTTT.

The J gene is TRBJ2-7, the V gene TRBV7-2; D remains ambiguous. This CDR3 contains 13 residues. CDR1 is SGHTA, CDR2 FQGNSA, per germline. Trimming stripped 3 bases from V and 6 bases from J, with 12 bases between. CDR3 region: CASSLTVLPEQYF. The CDR3 coding sequence is TGTGCCAGCAGCTTGACCGTGCTCCCCGAGCAGTACTTC.

The chain has TRBV16 and TRBJ1-1; D is undetermined. V was cut by 2 bases and J by 0 bases, with 10 bases left in between. This CDR3 spans 15 amino acids. Germline V gene lookup returns CDR1 KGHSY and CDR2 FQNENV. The CDR3 sequence: CASSQTSGVNTEAFF. The CDR3 DNA follows: TGTGCCAGCAGCCAAACTTCAGGAGTGAACACTGAAGCTTTCTTT.

This chain links TRBV6-6 with TRBJ2-7; 7 bases fit TRBD1. V gave up 3 bases and J gave up 3 bases; unmatched junction bases: 8. The CDR3 is 15 residues long. Germline CDR1 MNHNY, CDR2 SVGAGI (reference sequence). The CDR3 spells CASSYSRTGVYEQYF. CDR3 sequence (DNA): TGTGCCAGCAGTTATTCCCGGACAGGAGTCTACGAGCAGTACTTC.

This clone was seen just once. J is TRBJ2-6 and V is TRBV2; tentative D call: TRBD1 (5 bases). The V end was cut by 9 bases, the J end by 4 bases, with 19 bases between. This CDR3 region has 16 residues. CDR1 and CDR2 (germline): SNHLY, FYNNEI. CDR3 in amino acids: CASSLDSLSGANVLTF. The CDR3 DNA reads as TGTGCCAGTTCGCTTGACAGCCTTTCAGGGGCCAACGTCCTGACTTTC.

The chain links TRBV6-6 to TRBJ2-5; D possibly matches TRBD1 or TRBD2 (5 bases each). The CDR3 is 14 amino acids. Germline values: CDR1 MNHNY, CDR2 SVGAGI (reference sequence). V was shortened by 6 bases and J by 5 bases, with 16 bases between the two germline ends. This chain's CDR3 is CASRTGRVTETQYF. For the CDR3, the DNA is TGTGCCAGCAGAACGGGGCGCGTTACGGAGACCCAGTACTTC.

This sequence joins TRBV28 and TRBJ2-6; D is undetermined. The CDR3 extends over 19 amino acids. Germline CDR1 MDHEN, CDR2 SYDVKM. The ends were cut back, 5 bases at V and 0 bases at J, with 20 bases in the middle. The CDR3 is CASSPVLRVSPSGANVLTF. The CDR3 DNA reads as TGTGCCAGCAGTCCCGTCCTCCGCGTTTCTCCCTCTGGGGCCAACGTCCTGACTTTC.

This clone was seen only a few times. The chain links TRBV30 to TRBJ1-1; D possibly corresponds to TRBD1 (6 bases). Germline V gives CDR1 GTSNPN, CDR2 SVGIG (reference sequence). The CDR3 totals 13 residues. Trimming cost V 3 bases and J 2 bases, with 10 bases left between them. The CDR3 here is CAWSDRPNTEAFF. The CDR3 DNA follows: TGTGCCTGGAGCGACAGGCCTAACACTGAAGCTTTCTTT.

This rearrangement joins TRBV5-1 to TRBJ2-5, with 11 nucleotides matching TRBD1. The CDR3 totals 17 residues. CDR1 and CDR2 from the germline V gene are SGHRS and YFSETQ. V trimming: 4 bases; J trimming: 1 base; junction bases outside the gene matches: 9. The CDR3 DNA sequence: TGCGCCAGCAGCCTCGGGACAGGGGGTCCAGGCCAAGAGACCCAGTACTTC. Amino acids: CASSLGTGGPGQETQYF.

J is TRBJ1-4 and V is TRBV28; D remains unclear. Germline-derived CDR1 and CDR2 are MDHEN and SYDVKM. V gave up 2 bases and J gave up 6 bases, with 4 bases separating them. The CDR3 is 12 amino acids. In nucleotides, the CDR3 is TGTGCCAGCAGTTTAGGAGATGAAAAACTGTTTTTT. Encoded protein: CASSLGDEKLFF.